Below, 24 T cell receptor beta chains from the same sample are listed, as sequenced in a study of CD8 T cells in ankylosing spondylitis. TCRdb fed the 5' RACE reads into MiXCR, producing one record per CDR3 protein. The sample has hundreds of thousands of distinct CDR3 sequences; around 24% are singletons. Sequenced sample: blood, either unsorted or a sorted T cell fraction (not recorded which). The receptor source for this set is a male donor with ankylosing spondylitis or in good health (not recorded which).

There are many counts of this clonotype. CDR3 DNA sequence: TGTGCCAGCAGTTTACCGGGAGTAGGAGAGACCCAGTACTTC. Encoded protein: CASSLPGVGETQYF. This chain links TRBV27 with TRBJ2-5; a possible D gene is TRBD2 (6 bases). V dropped 2 bases and J dropped 4 bases, with 11 bases sitting between them. Germline V lookup: CDR1 MNHEY, CDR2 SMNVEV (reference sequence). This CDR3 region has 14 residues.

CDR3 sequence reads: CSVARGLGTEAFF. The CDR3 nucleotides read TGCAGCGTTGCCAGGGGGCTAGGAACTGAAGCTTTCTTT. V usage is TRBV29-1 and J usage is TRBJ1-1; 8 bases are a match to TRBD1. The germline V gene encodes CDR1 SQVTM and CDR2 ANQGSEA. This CDR3 has 13 amino acids. The ends lost 4 bases at V and 5 bases at J; junction bases unmatched: 6.

The gene calls are TRBV20-1 and TRBJ2-5, with D possibly TRBD1 on 6 matching bases. Germline CDR1 reads DFQATT; CDR2 reads SNEGSKA (reference sequence). V lost 8 bases, J lost 1 base, and 11 bases lay in between. This CDR3 is 12 amino acids long. Written as DNA, the CDR3 is TGCAGTATCGGACAGCTCCAAGAGACCCAGTACTTC. It specifies CSIGQLQETQYF.

The DNA for the CDR3 is TGTGCCAGCAGCTTGGCGGAGGGCGTCTACGAGCAGTACTTC. Encoded protein: CASSLAEGVYEQYF. The rearrangement uses TRBV5-5 and TRBJ2-7; weak D call: TRBD2 (6 bases). Germline CDR1 reads SGHKS; CDR2 reads YYEKEE (reference sequence). There are 14 residues in the CDR3. V lost 0 bases, J lost 3 bases, and 10 bases lay in between.

On this clonotype itself: The junction does not match germline at one end; this may be a read error. The rearrangement joins TRBV6-5 to TRBJ1-1; D remains unclear. This CDR3 contains 15 residues. From germline, CDR1 is MNHEY and CDR2 SVGAGI. The CDR3 nucleotides are TGTGCCAGCAGTTACTTAATAACAGCTAACAGTGAAGCTTTCTTT. It translates to CASSYLITANSEAFF.

This clonotype was found a few times. Its ends do not fully match the called genes, so a read error is possible. The chain carries TRBV7-7 and TRBJ2-5; D call uncertain. CDR3 length: 15 residues. The germline V gene has CDR1 SSHAT and CDR2 FNYEAQ (reference sequence). The CDR3 DNA is TGTGCTAGCAGCTTAAAGTTGGCCCCTCAAGAGACCCAGTACTTC. This sequence encodes CASSLKLAPQETQYF. Together with reference TRBV7-7 and TRBJ2-5, the CDR3 gives the full variable domain: GAGVSQSPRYKVTKRGQDVTLRCDPISSHATLYWYQQALGQGPEFLTYFNYEAQPDKSGLPSDRFSAERPEGSISTLTIQRTEQRDSAMYRCASSLKLAPQETQYFGPGTRLLVL.

This clonotype was observed at least ten times. This chain joins TRBV3-1 and TRBJ2-7, with D perhaps given as TRBD1 or TRBD2 (5 bases each). Germline loops: CDR1 LGHDT, CDR2 YNNKEL (reference sequence). The ends were cut back, 1 base at V and 6 bases at J, with 19 bases in the middle. There are 16 residues in the CDR3. The chain's CDR3 is CASSQGDLWNQGEQYF. The CDR3 coding sequence is TGTGCCAGCAGCCAAGGGGACCTCTGGAATCAGGGCGAGCAGTACTTC.

This sequence joins TRBV20-1 and TRBJ2-3, with 8 bases fitting TRBD2. Germline V CDR1 and CDR2: DFQATT, SNEGSKA (reference sequence). The CDR3 has 18 residues. V trimming: 6 bases; J trimming: 4 bases; junction bases outside the gene matches: 21. The CDR3 reads CSARPSLASGSRADTQYF. The DNA of the CDR3 is TGCAGTGCCAGACCCTCTTTGGCCAGCGGGAGTAGGGCAGATACGCAGTATTTT.

The rearrangement uses TRBV29-1 and TRBJ1-1, with TRBD1 matching 8 bases. V lost 5 bases, J lost 2 bases, and 4 bases stayed unmatched. The CDR3 sequence is 13 residues long. CDR1 and CDR2 (germline): SQVTM, ANQGSEA. CDR3 sequence: CSVLTGVNTEAFF. Here the CDR3 DNA reads TGCAGCGTTTTGACAGGGGTCAACACTGAAGCTTTCTTT.

The chain uses TRBV19 and TRBJ1-2; D perhaps matches TRBD1 (5 bases). CDR3 length: 13 residues. Trimming took off 8 bases at V and 2 bases at J, with 12 bases between the two ends. Germline CDR1 reads LNHDA; CDR2 reads SQIVND (reference sequence). The CDR3 nucleotides read TGTGCCAGTGGACCGGCAGGGAACTATGGCTACACCTTC. This codes for CASGPAGNYGYTF.

The J gene is TRBJ1-1, the V gene TRBV4-2; perhaps TRBD1 as D (5 bases). CDR1 is LGHNA, CDR2 YNFKEQ, per germline. V lost 5 bases and J 1 base, leaving 17 bases between the germline ends. This CDR3 is built from 16 residues. Here the CDR3 DNA reads TGTGCCAGCAGCGCTGTTTCGGAGGGGAGGAACACTGAAGCTTTCTTT. The encoded protein is CASSAVSEGRNTEAFF.

CDR3 sequence reads: CASSQDTLNYGYTF. CDR3 DNA: TGTGCCAGCAGCCAAGATACCCTTAACTATGGCTACACCTTC. This rearrangement joins TRBV3-1 to TRBJ1-2, with D unclear. V shed 0 bases and J shed 1 base, with 6 bases lying between them. This CDR3 has 14 residues. Looked up from germline, CDR1 is LGHDT and CDR2 is YNNKEL (reference sequence).

The gene calls are TRBV30 and TRBJ1-3, with a tentative D call TRBD1 (5 bases). CDR1 GTSNPN and CDR2 SVGIG come from the germline V gene (reference sequence). The germline V and J ends were trimmed by 3 bases and 5 bases, with 14 bases remaining between them. The CDR3 contains 14 residues. The CDR3 nucleotides read TGTGCCTGGAGGTCCCAGGGAATCAGAAACACCATATATTTT. It is translated as CAWRSQGIRNTIYF. Filled out from reference TRBV30 and TRBJ1-3, the complete variable domain reads SQTIHQWPATLVQPVGSPLSLECTVEGTSNPNLYWYRQAAGRGLQLLFYSVGIGQISSEVPQNLSASRPQDRQFILSSKKLLLSDSGFYLCAWRSQGIRNTIYFGEGSWLTVV.

The genes are TRBV20-1 and TRBJ2-1; 10 positions match TRBD2. J was trimmed by 9 bases and V by 3 bases; bases with no gene match: 8. This CDR3 is 14 amino acids long. Germline-derived CDR1 and CDR2 are DFQATT and SNEGSKA (reference sequence). This CDR3 reads CSASNPAGGIEQFF. The CDR3 DNA reads TGCAGTGCTAGTAACCCAGCGGGAGGGATTGAGCAGTTCTTC.

This clonotype was counted ten times or more. The junction shows a germline mismatch at one end, possibly a read error. The CDR3 DNA is TGCAGCGTTGAGGAGGGGATGATCTTC. Translated, it gives CSVEEGMIF. This chain connects TRBV29-1 to TRBJ2-1; D might be TRBD2 (6 bases). CDR1 SQVTM and CDR2 ANQGSEA come from the germline V gene. This CDR3 has 9 amino acids.

This clonotype showed up many times. The chain recombines TRBV29-1 with TRBJ2-1, with D maybe TRBD2 (5 bases). With 2 bases removed from V and 13 bases from J, the gap between germline ends came to 12 bases. Germline V lookup: CDR1 SQVTM, CDR2 ANQGSEA. This CDR3 has 11 residues. CDR3 DNA sequence: TGCAGCGTTGAAACTAGTCCACCACAGTTCTTC. Translation: CSVETSPPQFF.

This clonotype was recorded many times. The junction departs from germline at one end; a sequencing error may be responsible. The chain joins TRBV3-1 to TRBJ2-3; D is unresolved. CDR3 size: 12 residues. The germline CDR1 and CDR2 sequences are LGHDT and YNNKEL (reference sequence). The DNA of the CDR3 is TGCGCCAGCAGCCAAGGGCTAGATACGCAGTATTTT. Protein product: CASSQGLDTQYF.

Details on this clonotype: This may arise from a read error, as a much more abundant clone is one base away. The V call is TRBV9, the J call TRBJ2-7; D may be TRBD1 or TRBD2 (5 bases each). Trimming took 2 bases from V and 6 from J, leaving 18 bases between them. CDR3 length equals 15 residues. Germline CDR1 is SGDLS and CDR2 is YYNGEE. The CDR3 sequence is CASSVSGAGFGEQYF. CDR3 nucleotide sequence: TGTGCCAGCAGCGTTTCCGGGGCAGGGTTCGGCGAGCAGTACTTC.

The table lists this clonotype with a count of one. A read error may explain this, as a much larger clone is one base away. The final CDR3 position lacks the conserved phenylalanine or tryptophan, pointing to a likely read error. This chain uses TRBV5-1 with TRBJ1-4, with D possibly matching TRBD1 (5 bases). This CDR3 contains 14 residues. Germline CDR1 and CDR2: SGHRS and YFSETQ. The V gene lost 3 bases and the J gene lost 2 bases, with 8 bases spanning the gap. The CDR3 nucleotides are TGCGCCAGCAGCTACCAGGGTACTAATGAAAAACTGTTTTCT. Translation: CASSYQGTNEKLFS.

The rearrangement links TRBV7-9 to TRBJ2-7; D is possibly TRBD2 (5 bases). There are 14 residues in the CDR3. Trimming left V 5 bases short and J 2 bases short, with 13 bases between. Germline V gene data show CDR1 as SEHNR and CDR2 as FQNEAQ (reference sequence). CDR3 coding DNA: TGTGCCAGCAGCCCCGGGAAGAACGCCTACGAGCAGTACTTC. Its protein is CASSPGKNAYEQYF.

Ten or more counts support this clonotype. The chain links TRBV7-2 to TRBJ2-3; 9 nucleotides line up with TRBD2. Per germline, CDR1 SGHTA and CDR2 FQGNSA. The CDR3 runs 16 residues. Trimming removed 2 bases from V and 6 bases from J; junction bases left unmatched: 9. The CDR3 sequence is CASSLRWREGRDTQYF. Written as DNA, the CDR3 is TGTGCCAGCAGCTTACGGTGGCGGGAGGGCCGGGATACGCAGTATTTT. Full variable domain (rest looked up from reference TRBV7-2 and TRBJ2-3): GAGVSQSPSNKVTEKGKDVELRCDPISGHTALYWYRQSLGQGLEFLIYFQGNSAPDKSGLPSDRFSAERTGGSVSTLTIQRTQQEDSAVYLCASSLRWREGRDTQYFGPGTRLTVL.

In this sample, this clonotype turned up many times. The chain is built from TRBV5-8 and TRBJ2-1; 7 bases fit TRBD2. The CDR3 loop spans 13 amino acids. The V gene end was trimmed by 4 bases and the J gene end by 11 bases; junction bases not matched to a gene: 9. The germline V gene encodes CDR1 SGHTS and CDR2 YDEGEE. The CDR3: CASSPGRAEKQFF. The CDR3 nucleotides are TGTGCCAGCAGCCCTGGGAGGGCGGAAAAGCAGTTCTTC.

This clonotype has just a few counts. The rearrangement uses TRBV12-3 or TRBV12-4 and TRBJ2-2; 10 positions match TRBD2. The CDR3 consists of 18 residues. Trimming removed 2 bases from V and 4 bases from J; junction bases left unmatched: 10. The CDR3 bases are TGTGCCAGCAGTTTAAAGGCTCGGGGACTAGCGCTCACCGGGGAGCTGTTTTTT. Protein: CASSLKARGLALTGELFF.

This clonotype was picked up many times. This chain uses TRBV7-2 with TRBJ2-5, with D tentatively TRBD1 (6 bases). CDR1 and CDR2 from the germline V gene are SGHTA and FQGNSA. Trimming left V 7 bases short and J 4 bases short, with 13 bases between. CDR3 size: 13 residues. In DNA form, the CDR3 reads TGTGCCAGCACCCGGACAGTAGGAGAGACCCAGTACTTC. Its translation: CASTRTVGETQYF. Full variable domain (missing parts from reference TRBV7-2 and TRBJ2-5): GAGVSQSPSNKVTEKGKDVELRCDPISGHTALYWYRQSLGQGLEFLIYFQGNSAPDKSGLPSDRFSAERTGGSVSTLTIQRTQQEDSAVYLCASTRTVGETQYFGPGTRLLVL.